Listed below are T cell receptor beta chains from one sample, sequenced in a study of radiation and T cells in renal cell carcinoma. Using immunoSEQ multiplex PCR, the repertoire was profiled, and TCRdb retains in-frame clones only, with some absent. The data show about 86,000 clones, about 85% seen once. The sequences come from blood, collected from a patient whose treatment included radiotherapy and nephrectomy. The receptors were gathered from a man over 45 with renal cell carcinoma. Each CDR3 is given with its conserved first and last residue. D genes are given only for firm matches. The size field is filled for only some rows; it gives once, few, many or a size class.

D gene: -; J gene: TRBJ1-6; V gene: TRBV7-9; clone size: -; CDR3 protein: CASSRGGNSYNSPLHF; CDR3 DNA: TGTGCCAGCAGCCGAGGGGGGAACTCCTATAATTCACCCCTCCACTTT
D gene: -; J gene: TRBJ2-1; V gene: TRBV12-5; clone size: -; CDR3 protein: CASAKSAYNEQFF; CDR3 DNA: TGTGCTAGTGCTAAGAGCGCGTACAATGAGCAGTTCTTC
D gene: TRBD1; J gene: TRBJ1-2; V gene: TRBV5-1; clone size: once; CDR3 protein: CASSPVLADRVLYGYTF; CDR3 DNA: TGCGCCAGCAGCCCTGTTCTGGCGGACAGGGTACTCTATGGCTACACCTTC
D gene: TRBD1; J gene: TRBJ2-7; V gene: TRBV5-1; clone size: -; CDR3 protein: CASSLDPGQGSYEQYF; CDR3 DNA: TGCGCCAGCAGCTTGGACCCGGGACAGGGCTCCTACGAGCAGTACTTC
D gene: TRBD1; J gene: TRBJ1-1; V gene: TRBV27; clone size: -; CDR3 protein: CASSSRQGWRTEAFF; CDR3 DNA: TGTGCCAGCAGTTCCCGACAGGGATGGCGCACTGAAGCTTTCTTT
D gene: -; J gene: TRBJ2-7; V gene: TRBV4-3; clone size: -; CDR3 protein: CASSHGRGGDYEQYF; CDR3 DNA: TGCGCCAGCAGCCATGGGCGTGGAGGGGATTACGAGCAGTACTTC
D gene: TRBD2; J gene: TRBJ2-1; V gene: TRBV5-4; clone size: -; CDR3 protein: CASSKAGTSNEQFF; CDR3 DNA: TGTGCCAGCAGTAAAGCCGGGACTAGTAATGAGCAGTTCTTC
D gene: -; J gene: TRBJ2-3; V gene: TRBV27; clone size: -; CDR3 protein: CASFSIGQYTDTQYF; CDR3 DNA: TGTGCCAGTTTCTCTATAGGACAGTACACAGATACGCAGTATTTT
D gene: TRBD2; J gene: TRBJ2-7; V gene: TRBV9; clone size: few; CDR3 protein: CASSVEASGGYEQYF; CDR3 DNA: TGTGCCAGCAGCGTAGAGGCTAGCGGGGGCTACGAGCAGTACTTC
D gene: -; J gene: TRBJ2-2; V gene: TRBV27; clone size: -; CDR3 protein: CASSQGARRGNTGELFF; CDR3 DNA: TGTGCCAGCAGTCAAGGGGCCCGGAGGGGGAACACCGGGGAGCTGTTTTTT
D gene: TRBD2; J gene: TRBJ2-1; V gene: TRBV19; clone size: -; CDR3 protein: CASSPQGLAEYNEQFF; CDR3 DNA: TGTGCCAGTAGTCCCCAAGGACTAGCGGAATACAATGAGCAGTTCTTC
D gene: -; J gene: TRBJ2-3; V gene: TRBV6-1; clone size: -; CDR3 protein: CASSERRDRNTQYF; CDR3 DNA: TGTGCCAGCAGTGAACGGAGGGATCGGAATACGCAGTATTTT
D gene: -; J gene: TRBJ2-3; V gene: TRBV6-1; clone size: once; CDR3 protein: CASSLESTDTQYF; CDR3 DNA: TGTGCCAGCAGCCTGGAAAGCACAGATACGCAGTATTTT
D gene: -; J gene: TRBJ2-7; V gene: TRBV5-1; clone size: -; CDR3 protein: CASSLGAGGYEQYF; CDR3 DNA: TGCGCCAGCAGCTTGGGAGCAGGGGGGTACGAGCAGTACTTC
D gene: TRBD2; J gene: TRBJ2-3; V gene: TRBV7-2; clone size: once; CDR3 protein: CASSSGVSTDTQYF; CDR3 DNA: TGTGCCAGCAGCAGCGGGGTAAGCACAGATACGCAGTATTTT
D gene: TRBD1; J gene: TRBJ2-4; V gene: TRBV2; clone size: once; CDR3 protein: CASSEVSEQGHNIQYF; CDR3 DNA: TGTGCCAGCAGTGAAGTATCAGAACAGGGGCACAACATTCAGTACTTC
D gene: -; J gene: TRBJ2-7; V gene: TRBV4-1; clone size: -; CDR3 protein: CASSSGLQGLETYEQYF; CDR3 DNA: TGCGCCAGCAGCTCCGGACTGCAGGGGTTAGAGACCTACGAGCAGTACTTC
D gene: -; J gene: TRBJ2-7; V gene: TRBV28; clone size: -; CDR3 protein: CASRQGPYEQYF; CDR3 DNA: TGTGCCAGCAGACAGGGACCCTACGAGCAGTACTTC
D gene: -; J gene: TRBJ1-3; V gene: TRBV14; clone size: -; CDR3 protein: CASSQIGNTIYF; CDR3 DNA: TGTGCCAGCAGCCAGATTGGAAACACCATATATTTT
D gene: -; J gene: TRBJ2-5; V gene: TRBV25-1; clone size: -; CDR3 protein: CASSDPGLQETQYF; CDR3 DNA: TGTGCCAGCAGTGACCCAGGGCTCCAAGAGACCCAGTACTTC
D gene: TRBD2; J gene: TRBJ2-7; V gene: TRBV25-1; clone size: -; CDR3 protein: CASRVIRTSGRNRNEQYF; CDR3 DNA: TGTGCCAGCAGGGTTATAAGGACTAGCGGGAGAAATAGGAACGAGCAGTACTTC
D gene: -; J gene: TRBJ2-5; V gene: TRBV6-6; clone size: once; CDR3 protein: CASSQQGPWETQYF; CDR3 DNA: TGTGCCAGCAGTCAGCAGGGGCCGTGGGAGACCCAGTACTTC
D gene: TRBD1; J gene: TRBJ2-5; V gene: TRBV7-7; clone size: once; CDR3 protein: CASSSGTGWFGETQYF; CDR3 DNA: TGTGCTAGCAGCTCCGGGACAGGGTGGTTCGGGGAGACCCAGTACTTC
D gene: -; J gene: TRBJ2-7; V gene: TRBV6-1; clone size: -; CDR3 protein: CASSDFQGIYEQYF; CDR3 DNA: TGTGCCAGCAGTGACTTCCAGGGAATCTACGAGCAGTACTTC
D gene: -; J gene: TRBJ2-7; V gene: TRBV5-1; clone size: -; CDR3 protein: CASSLAKDYSYEQYF; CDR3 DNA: TGCGCCAGCAGCTTGGCCAAGGACTACTCCTACGAGCAGTACTTC
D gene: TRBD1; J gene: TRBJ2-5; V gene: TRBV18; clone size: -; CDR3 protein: CASSRLDRDQETQYF; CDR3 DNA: TGTGCCAGCTCACGTCTGGACAGGGACCAAGAGACCCAGTACTTC
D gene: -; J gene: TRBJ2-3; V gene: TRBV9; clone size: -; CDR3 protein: CASSGGLEDTQYF; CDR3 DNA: TGTGCCAGCAGCGGGGGATTAGAGGACACGCAGTATTTT
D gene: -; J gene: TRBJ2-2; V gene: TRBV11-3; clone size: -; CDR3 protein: CASSPKRGGTGELFF; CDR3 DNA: TGTGCCAGCAGCCCGAAACGTGGGGGGACCGGGGAGCTGTTTTTT
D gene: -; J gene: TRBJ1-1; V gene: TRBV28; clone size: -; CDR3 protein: CASSSGGGLNTEAFF; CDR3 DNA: TGTGCCAGCAGTTCGGGCGGGGGACTGAACACTGAAGCTTTCTTT
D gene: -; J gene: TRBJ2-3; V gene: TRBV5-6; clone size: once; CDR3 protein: CASSPAPGSTDTQYF; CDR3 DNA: TGTGCCAGCAGCCCCGCGCCAGGGAGCACAGATACGCAGTATTTT
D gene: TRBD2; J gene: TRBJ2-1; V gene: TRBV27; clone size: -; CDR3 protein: CATPGTSENNEQFF; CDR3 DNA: TGTGCCACCCCCGGGACTAGCGAAAACAATGAGCAGTTCTTC
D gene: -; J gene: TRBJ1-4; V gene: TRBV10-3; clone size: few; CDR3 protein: CAISEGQRNEKLFF; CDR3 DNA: TGTGCCATCAGTGAGGGACAGAGAAATGAAAAACTGTTTTTT
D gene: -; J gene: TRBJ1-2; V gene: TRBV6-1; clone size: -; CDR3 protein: CASSEGGANYGYTF; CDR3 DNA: TGTGCCAGCAGTGAAGGCGGGGCTAACTATGGCTACACCTTC
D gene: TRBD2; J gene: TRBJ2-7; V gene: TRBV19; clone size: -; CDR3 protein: CASRTTGLADYEQYF; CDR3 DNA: TGTGCCAGTAGGACGACGGGACTAGCAGATTACGAGCAGTACTTC
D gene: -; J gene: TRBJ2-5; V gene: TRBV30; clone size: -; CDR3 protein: CAWEGGAETQYF; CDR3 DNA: TGTGCCTGGGAGGGGGGGGCGGAGACCCAGTACTTC
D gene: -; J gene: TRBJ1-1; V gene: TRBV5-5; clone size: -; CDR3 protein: CASSLYPSFTLGTEAFF; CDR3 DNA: TGTGCCAGCAGCTTATACCCATCATTCACCCTGGGCACTGAAGCTTTCTTT
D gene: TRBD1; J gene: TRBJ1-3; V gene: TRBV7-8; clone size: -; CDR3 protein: CASSLDRDSSGNTIYF; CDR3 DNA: TGTGCCAGCAGCTTAGACCGGGACAGCTCTGGAAACACCATATATTTT
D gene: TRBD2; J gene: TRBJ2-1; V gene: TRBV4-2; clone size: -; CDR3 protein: CASSQEIKAGGPNEQFF; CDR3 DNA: TGTGCCAGCAGCCAAGAGATTAAGGCGGGGGGCCCCAATGAGCAGTTCTTC
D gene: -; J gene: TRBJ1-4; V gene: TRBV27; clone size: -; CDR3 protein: CASSLDSVNEKLFF; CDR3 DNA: TGTGCCAGCAGTTTGGACAGCGTTAATGAAAAACTGTTTTTT
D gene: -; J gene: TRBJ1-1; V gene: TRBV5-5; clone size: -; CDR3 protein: CASSGTGTVNTEAFF; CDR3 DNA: TGTGCCAGCAGCGGAACCGGGACGGTGAACACTGAAGCTTTCTTT
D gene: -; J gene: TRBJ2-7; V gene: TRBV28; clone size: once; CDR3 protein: CASSFSGTLNYEQYF; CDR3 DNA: TGTGCCAGCAGTTTCAGCGGGACATTAAACTACGAGCAGTACTTC
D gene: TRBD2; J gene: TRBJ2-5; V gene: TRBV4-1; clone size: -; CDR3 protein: CASSQMGGRSMETQYF; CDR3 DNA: TGCGCCAGCAGCCAAATGGGCGGGAGATCTATGGAGACCCAGTACTTC
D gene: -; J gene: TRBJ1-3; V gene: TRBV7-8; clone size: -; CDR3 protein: CASSLAGRSEGTIYF; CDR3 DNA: TGTGCCAGCAGCTTAGCGGGACGGTCAGAGGGAACCATATATTTT
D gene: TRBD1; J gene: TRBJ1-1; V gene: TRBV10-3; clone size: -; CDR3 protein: CAISEPTGFGLAFF; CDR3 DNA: TGTGCCATCAGTGAGCCGACAGGGTTCGGGTTAGCTTTCTTT
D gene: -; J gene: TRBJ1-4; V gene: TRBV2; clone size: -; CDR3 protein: CASTPGASFGKLFF; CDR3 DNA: TGTGCCAGCACCCCTGGGGCCTCCTTCGGAAAACTGTTTTTT
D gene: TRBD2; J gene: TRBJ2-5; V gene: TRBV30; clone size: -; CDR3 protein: CAWNRGGHETQYF; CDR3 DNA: TGTGCCTGGAATCGGGGGGGCCATGAGACCCAGTACTTC
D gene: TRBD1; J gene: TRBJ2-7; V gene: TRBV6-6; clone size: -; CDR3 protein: CASRRGTGPPYEQYF; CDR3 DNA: TGTGCCAGCAGAAGAGGGACAGGCCCTCCCTACGAGCAGTACTTC
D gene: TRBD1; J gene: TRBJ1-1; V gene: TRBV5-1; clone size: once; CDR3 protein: CASSSGQGLNTEAFF; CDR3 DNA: TGCGCCAGCAGCTCCGGACAGGGCTTGAACACTGAAGCTTTCTTT
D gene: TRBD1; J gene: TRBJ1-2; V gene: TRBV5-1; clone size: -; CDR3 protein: CASGLSTGVYGYTF; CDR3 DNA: TGCGCCAGCGGGCTCTCGACAGGGGTCTATGGCTACACCTTC
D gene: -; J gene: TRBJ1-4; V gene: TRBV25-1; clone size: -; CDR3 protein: CASRWDLNEKLFF; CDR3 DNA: TGTGCCAGCAGGTGGGACTTAAATGAAAAACTGTTTTTT
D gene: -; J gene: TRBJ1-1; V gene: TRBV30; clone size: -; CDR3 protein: CYGRQRNTEAFF; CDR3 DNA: TGCTACGGAAGACAGCGTAACACTGAAGCTTTCTTT
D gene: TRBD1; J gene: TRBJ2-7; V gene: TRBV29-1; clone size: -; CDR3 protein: CSVGGRGTYEQYF; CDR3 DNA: TGCAGCGTTGGGGGCAGGGGGACCTACGAGCAGTACTTC
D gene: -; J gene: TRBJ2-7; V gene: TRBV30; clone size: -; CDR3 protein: CAWSLSYEQYF; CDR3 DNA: TGTGCCTGGAGCCTCTCCTACGAGCAGTACTTC
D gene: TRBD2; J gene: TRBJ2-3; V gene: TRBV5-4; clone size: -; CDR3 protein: CASSSRLAGGTDTQYF; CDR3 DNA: TGTGCCAGCAGCTCAAGACTAGCGGGAGGCACAGATACGCAGTATTTT
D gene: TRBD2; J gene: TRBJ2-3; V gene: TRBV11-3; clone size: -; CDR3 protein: CASSLSFGTSGTDTQYF; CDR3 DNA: TGTGCCAGCAGCTTGTCGTTTGGGACTAGCGGCACAGATACGCAGTATTTT
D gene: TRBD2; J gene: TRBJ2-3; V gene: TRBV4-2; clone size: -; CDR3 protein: CASSLAWERGNAQYF; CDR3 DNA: TGTGCCAGCAGCCTAGCCTGGGAGCGGGGGAATGCGCAGTATTTT